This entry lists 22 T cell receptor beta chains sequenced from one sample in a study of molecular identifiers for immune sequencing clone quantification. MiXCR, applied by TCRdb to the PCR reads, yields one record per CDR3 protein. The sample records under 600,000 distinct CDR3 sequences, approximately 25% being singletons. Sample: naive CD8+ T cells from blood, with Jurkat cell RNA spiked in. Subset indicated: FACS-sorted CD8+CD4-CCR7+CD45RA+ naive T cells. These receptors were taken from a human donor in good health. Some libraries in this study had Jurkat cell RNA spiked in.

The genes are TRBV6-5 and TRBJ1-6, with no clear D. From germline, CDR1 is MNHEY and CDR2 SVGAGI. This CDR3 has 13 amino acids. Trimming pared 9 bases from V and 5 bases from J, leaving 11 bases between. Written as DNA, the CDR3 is TGTGCCAGACGCAGTCCGAATAATTCACCCCTCCACTTT. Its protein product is CARRSPNNSPLHF.

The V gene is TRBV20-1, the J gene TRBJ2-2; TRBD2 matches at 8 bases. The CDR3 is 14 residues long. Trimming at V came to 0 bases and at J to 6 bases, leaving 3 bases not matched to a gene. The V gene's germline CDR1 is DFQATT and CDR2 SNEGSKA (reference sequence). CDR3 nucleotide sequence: TGCAGTGCTAGAGAGGGACTAGTGGCCGGGGAGCTGTTTTTT. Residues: CSAREGLVAGELFF.

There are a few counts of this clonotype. CDR3 sequence (DNA): TGTGCCTGGAGTGTGGGGACAGGGGGTTTCTACGAGCAGTACTTC. It translates to CAWSVGTGGFYEQYF. The V call is TRBV30, the J call TRBJ2-7, with TRBD1 identical over 11 bases. The J segment lost 3 bases and the V segment lost 0 bases, leaving 4 bases of the junction unmatched. The CDR3 has 15 residues. The germline V gene encodes CDR1 GTSNPN and CDR2 SVGIG (reference sequence).

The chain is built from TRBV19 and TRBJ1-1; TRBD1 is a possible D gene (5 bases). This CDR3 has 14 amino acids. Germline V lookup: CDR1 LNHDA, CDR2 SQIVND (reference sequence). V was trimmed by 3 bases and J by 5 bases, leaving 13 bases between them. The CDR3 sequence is CASSIQDTGTEAFF. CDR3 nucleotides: TGTGCCAGTAGTATCCAGGACACTGGGACTGAAGCTTTCTTT.

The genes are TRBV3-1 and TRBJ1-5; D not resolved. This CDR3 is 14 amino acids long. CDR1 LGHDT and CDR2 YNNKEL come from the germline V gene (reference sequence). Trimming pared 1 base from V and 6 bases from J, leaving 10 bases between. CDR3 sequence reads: CASSQGRGIQPQHF. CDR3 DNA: TGTGCCAGCAGCCAAGGTCGAGGGATTCAGCCCCAGCATTTT.

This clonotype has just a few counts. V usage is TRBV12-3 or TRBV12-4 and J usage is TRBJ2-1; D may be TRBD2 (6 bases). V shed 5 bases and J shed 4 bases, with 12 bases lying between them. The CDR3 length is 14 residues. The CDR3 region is CASSIPGTYNEQFF. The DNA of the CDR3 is TGTGCCAGCAGTATACCCGGGACTTACAATGAGCAGTTCTTC.

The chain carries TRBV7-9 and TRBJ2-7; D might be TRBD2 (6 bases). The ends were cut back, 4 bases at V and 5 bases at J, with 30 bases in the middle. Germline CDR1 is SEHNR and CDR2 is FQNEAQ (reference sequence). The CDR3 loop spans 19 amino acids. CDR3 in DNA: TGTGCCAGCAGCTCGATAACTAGCAGGAGGGCCGTTAGGTACCACGAGCAGTACTTC. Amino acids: CASSSITSRRAVRYHEQYF.

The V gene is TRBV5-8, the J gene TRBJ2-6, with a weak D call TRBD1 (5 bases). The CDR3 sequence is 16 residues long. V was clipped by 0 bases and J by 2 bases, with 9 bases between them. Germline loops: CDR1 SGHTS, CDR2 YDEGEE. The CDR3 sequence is CASSLEVGAGANVLTF. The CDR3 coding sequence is TGTGCCAGCAGCTTGGAAGTAGGGGCTGGGGCCAACGTCCTGACTTTC.

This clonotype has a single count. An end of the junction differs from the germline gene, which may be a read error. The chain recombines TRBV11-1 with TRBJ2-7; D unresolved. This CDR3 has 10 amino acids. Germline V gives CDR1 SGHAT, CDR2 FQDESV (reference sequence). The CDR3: CASGNYEQDF. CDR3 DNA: TGTGCCAGCGGGAACTACGAGCAGGACTTC.

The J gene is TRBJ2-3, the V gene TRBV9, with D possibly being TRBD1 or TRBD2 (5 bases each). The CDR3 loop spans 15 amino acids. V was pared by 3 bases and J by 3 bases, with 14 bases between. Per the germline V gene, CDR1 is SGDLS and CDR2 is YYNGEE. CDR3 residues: CASSAQGVGTDTQYF. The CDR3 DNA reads TGTGCCAGCAGCGCTCAGGGAGTTGGGACAGATACGCAGTATTTT. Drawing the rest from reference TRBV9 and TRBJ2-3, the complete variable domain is DSGVTQTPKHLITATGQRVTLRCSPRSGDLSVYWYQQSLDQGLQFLIQYYNGEERAKGNILERFSAQQFPDLHSELNLSSLELGDSALYFCASSAQGVGTDTQYFGPGTRLTVL.

The CDR3 protein is CASRMGTYEQYF. The CDR3 nucleotides are TGTGCCAGCCGTATGGGGACCTACGAGCAGTACTTC. This chain connects TRBV28 to TRBJ2-7, with unresolved D. V lost 8 bases to trimming and J lost 2 bases, with 10 bases between them. Germline values: CDR1 MDHEN, CDR2 SYDVKM. The CDR3 is 12 residues long.

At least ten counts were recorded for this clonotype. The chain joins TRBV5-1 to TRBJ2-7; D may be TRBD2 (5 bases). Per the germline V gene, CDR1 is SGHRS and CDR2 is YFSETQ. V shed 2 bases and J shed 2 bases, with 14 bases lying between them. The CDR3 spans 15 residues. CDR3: CASSFFSGSAYEQYF. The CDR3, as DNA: TGCGCCAGCAGCTTCTTCTCGGGGAGTGCCTACGAGCAGTACTTC.

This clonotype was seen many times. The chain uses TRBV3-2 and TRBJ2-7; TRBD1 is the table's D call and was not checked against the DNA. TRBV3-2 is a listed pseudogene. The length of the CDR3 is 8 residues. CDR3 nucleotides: TGTGCCAGCTTCCCGACCCCATTC. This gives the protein CASFPTPF.

The CDR3 DNA is TGTGCCAGCACCGGTGCCTGCGGGGGTTGGTATACGCAGTATTTT. This sequence encodes CASTGACGGWYTQYF. The rearrangement uses TRBV6-1 and TRBJ2-3; 7 nucleotides agree with TRBD2. Germline values: CDR1 MNHNS, CDR2 SASEGT. V lost 7 bases to trimming and J lost 7 bases; unmatched junction nucleotides: 14. The CDR3 has 15 residues.

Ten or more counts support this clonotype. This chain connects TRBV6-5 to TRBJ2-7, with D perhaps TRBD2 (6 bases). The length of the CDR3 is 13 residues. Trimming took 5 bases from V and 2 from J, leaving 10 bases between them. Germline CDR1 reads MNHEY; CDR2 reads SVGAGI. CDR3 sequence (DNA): TGTGCCAGCAGTGGGGGACTTACCTACGAGCAGTACTTC. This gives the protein CASSGGLTYEQYF.

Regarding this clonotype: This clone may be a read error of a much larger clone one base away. The CDR3 protein is CASSSRESIGYEQYF. The CDR3, as DNA: TGTGCCAGCAGCTCACGGGAAAGCATCGGCTACGAGCAGTACTTC. The V and J genes are TRBV7-2 and TRBJ2-7, with D perhaps TRBD2 (5 bases). The CDR3 contains 15 residues. The V gene lost 4 bases and the J gene lost 3 bases, with 16 bases spanning the gap. The germline gives CDR1 SGHTA, CDR2 FQGNSA.

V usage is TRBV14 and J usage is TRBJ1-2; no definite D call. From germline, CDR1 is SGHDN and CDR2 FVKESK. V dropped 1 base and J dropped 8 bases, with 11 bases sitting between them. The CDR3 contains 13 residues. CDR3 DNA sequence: TGTGCCAGCAGCCAAGTACACAGTACCGGCTACACCTTC. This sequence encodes CASSQVHSTGYTF.

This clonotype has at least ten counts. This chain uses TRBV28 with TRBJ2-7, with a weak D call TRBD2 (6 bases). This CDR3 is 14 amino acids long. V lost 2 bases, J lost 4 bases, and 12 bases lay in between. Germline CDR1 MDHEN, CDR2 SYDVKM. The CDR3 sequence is CASSLLSRGYEQYF. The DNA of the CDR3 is TGTGCCAGCAGTTTACTGTCTCGGGGGTACGAGCAGTACTTC.

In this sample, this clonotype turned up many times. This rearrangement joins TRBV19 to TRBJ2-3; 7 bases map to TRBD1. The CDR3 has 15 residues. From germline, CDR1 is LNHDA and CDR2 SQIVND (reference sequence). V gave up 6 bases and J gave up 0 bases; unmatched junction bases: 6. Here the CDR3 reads CASRSGDSSTDTQYF. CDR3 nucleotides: TGTGCCAGTAGATCCGGGGACAGTAGCACAGATACGCAGTATTTT.

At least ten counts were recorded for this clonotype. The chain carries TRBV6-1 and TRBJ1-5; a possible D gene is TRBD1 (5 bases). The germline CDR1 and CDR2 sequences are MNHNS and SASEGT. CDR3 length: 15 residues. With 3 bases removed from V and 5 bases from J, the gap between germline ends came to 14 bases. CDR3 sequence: CASSDTGMGHQPQHF. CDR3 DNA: TGTGCCAGCAGTGATACGGGGATGGGGCATCAGCCCCAGCATTTT.

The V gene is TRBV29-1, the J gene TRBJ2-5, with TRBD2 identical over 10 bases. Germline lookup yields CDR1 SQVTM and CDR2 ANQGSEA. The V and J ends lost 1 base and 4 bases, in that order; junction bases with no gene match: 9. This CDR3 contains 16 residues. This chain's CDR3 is CSVEVELAGVGETQYF. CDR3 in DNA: TGCAGCGTTGAAGTGGAGCTAGCGGGAGTGGGAGAGACCCAGTACTTC.

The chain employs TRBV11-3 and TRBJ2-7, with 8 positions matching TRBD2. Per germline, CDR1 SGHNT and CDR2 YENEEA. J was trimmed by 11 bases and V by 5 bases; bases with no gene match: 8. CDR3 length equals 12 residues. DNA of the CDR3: TGTGCCAGCAGCAGCGCGGGGGGCGCGGAGTACTTC. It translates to CASSSAGGAEYF.